The T cell receptor beta chain described here comes from a study of T cell responses to AZD1222 COVID-19 vaccine. J was trimmed by 8 bases and V by 4 bases; bases with no gene match: 11. Germline V lookup: CDR1 SGHRS, CDR2 YFSETQ. This CDR3 is built from 15 residues. Some clones are missing from TCRdb's copy, which holds only in-frame ones; the method was immunoSEQ multiplex PCR. The sample includes about 110,000 clones, approximately 90% seen only once; the top ten take less than 3.5%. This clone has just one count. The specimen was peripheral blood, collected on day 0 of AZD1222 vaccination. The chain links TRBV5-1 to TRBJ1-4, with 7 positions matching TRBD1. The TCR originated in an adult in good health. The CDR3 coding sequence is TGCGCCAGCAGCCCCTTACAGGGGACTGAAGAAAAACTGTTTTTT. Its translation: CASSPLQGTEEKLFF.